This TCR beta chain was sequenced in a study of T cells in Graves' hyperthyroidism and ophthalmopathy (dated by TCRdb to the late 2010s). For context, the study as a whole: Peripheral blood was collected at initial diagnosis, before any treatment. To identify distinguishing TCR V-J signatures, a discovery cohort of around 100 patients was used, comprising some 45 with Graves' ophthalmopathy and around 57 with stable Graves' hyperthyroidism. Prospective prediction of ophthalmopathy was tested in an independent validation cohort of 18 to 20 hyperthyroidism patients and some 17 patients who later progressed to ophthalmopathy. The roughly 100 discovery patients were randomly divided into training and test sets at a 7:3 ratio. Thyroid tissue and blood T-cell repertoires from six Graves' hyperthyroidism patients were also compared in the study. After blood sampling, hyperthyroidism patients were treated with methimazole at a starting dose of 30 mg daily, and ophthalmopathy patients were treated with high-dose intravenous methylprednisolone. The paper reports TCR Vbeta CDR3 sequencing of roughly 140 peripheral blood samples: around 45 ophthalmopathy, about 75 hyperthyroidism and 17 progressor patients.

This clonotype was seen ten or more times. Its antigen is not yet known. No quality values exist for individual bases; no much larger clone is one base distant. The germline V gene sets CDR1 to MDHEN and CDR2 to SYDVKM. Between the V and J ends, shortened by 3 bases and 1 base respectively, the junction contains 19 bases. CDR3 length: 17 amino acids, cysteine to phenylalanine. Only the CDR3 part of the read is kept: 51 bases, read in frame from the first base. Ophthalmopathy patients had moderately to severely active disease, Clinical Activity Score of at least 3, NOSPECS grade of at least 4, and duration under 3 months. Exclusion was applied to patients with uncontrolled infections, other autoimmune diseases, pregnancy or lactation. Diagnoses were based on clinical symptoms, serum thyroxine and TRAb, thyroid ultrasound and orbital computed tomography. PBMCs were isolated from more than 9 ml of fresh peripheral blood by Ficoll-Paque density gradient centrifugation. Total RNA was extracted using Trizol reagent, and RNA quality was assessed on an Agilent 2100 Bioanalyzer.

The TCR beta CDR3 regions were amplified from RNA transcripts. For the first round of RT-PCR on the TCR CDR3, the HTBI primer set was used together with the Qiagen OneStep RT-PCR kit. Libraries were constructed in a second round of multiplex PCR, after which size selection and purification were carried out. The libraries were sequenced on an Illumina HiSeq2000 using paired-end 100 bp reads. In the original analysis: SOAPnuke was used to process the raw data, throwing out any read that contained adapters or uncalled bases, had a mean Phred below 15, or lacked an exact constant-primer or identifier match. High-quality paired reads were merged with COPE v1.2.5, and unique nucleotide sequences were defined as clonotypes. MiTCR v1.1 was used to align clonotypes to the IMGT TRBV, TRBD and TRBJ reference segments. The analysis was restricted to V-J combinations with a frequency above 0.0001, which together covered roughly 99% of the repertoires. A TCS score was defined as the ratio of F50 (clonal expansion) to E x V (chaos), with BLOSUM62-based TCRdist applied between CDR3 peptides within each V-J. Welch's t-statistics and random forest reduced some 510 V-J features to fewer than 15, which were used in a naive Bayes classifier (R e1071). TCRdb passed the public sequencing reads through fastp at Q25 and MiXCR, retaining productive beta sequences. Rows merge per CDR3 protein into single entries with the most common DNA and genes. The V and J calls and clone size come from TCRdb's table, not from the authors' own analysis. The sample includes 350,000 or so distinct CDR3 sequences, with about a sixth observed a single time. About 16% of the sample is in the top ten clones.

Summary of the overall study and its limitations: In validation, the model predicted progression to ophthalmopathy a median of about 6.5 months before onset, with about 71% sensitivity and 72.22% specificity. In cross-validation, a model built on a 13 V-J signature told ophthalmopathy apart from stable hyperthyroidism with less than 90% sensitivity and roughly 81% specificity, and in testing the same model reached 80%/75%. Most expanded thyroid clonotypes (frequency above 0.001) were also detected in blood, suggesting blood repertoires may reflect thyroid immune responses. No statistical method was used to set the sample size in advance, and investigators knew the group allocation.

The chain joins TRBV28 to TRBJ2-7; a tentative D match to TRBD1 spans 5 bases. This clonotype originated in a woman aged 40 to 50 with Graves' ophthalmopathy. Sequenced sample: blood. The nucleotide sequence is TGTGCCAGCAGTTTTCCTCGCCGGCAGGGAATTTCCTACGAGCAGTACTTC. Its coded protein is CASSFPRRQGISYEQYF.